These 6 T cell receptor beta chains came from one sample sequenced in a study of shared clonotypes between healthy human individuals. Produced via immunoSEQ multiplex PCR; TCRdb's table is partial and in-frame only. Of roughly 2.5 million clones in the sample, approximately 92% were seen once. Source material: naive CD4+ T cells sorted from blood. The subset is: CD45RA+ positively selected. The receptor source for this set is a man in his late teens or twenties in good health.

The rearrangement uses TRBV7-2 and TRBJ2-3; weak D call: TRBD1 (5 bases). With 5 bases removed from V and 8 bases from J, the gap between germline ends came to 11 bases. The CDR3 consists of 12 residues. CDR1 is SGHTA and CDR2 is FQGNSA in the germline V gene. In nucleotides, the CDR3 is TGTGCCAGCAGCCTCAGGGTAACTACGCAGTATTTT. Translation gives CASSLRVTTQYF.

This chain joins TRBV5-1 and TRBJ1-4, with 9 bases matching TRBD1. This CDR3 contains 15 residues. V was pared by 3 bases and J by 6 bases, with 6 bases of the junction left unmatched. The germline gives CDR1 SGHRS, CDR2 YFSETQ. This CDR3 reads CASSYQTGGDEKLFF. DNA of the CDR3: TGCGCCAGCAGCTACCAAACAGGGGGCGATGAAAAACTGTTTTTT.

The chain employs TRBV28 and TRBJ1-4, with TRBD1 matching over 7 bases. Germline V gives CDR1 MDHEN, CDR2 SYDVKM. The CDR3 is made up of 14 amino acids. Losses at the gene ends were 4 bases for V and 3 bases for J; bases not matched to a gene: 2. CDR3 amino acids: CASSSTGPNEKLFF. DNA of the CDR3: TGTGCCAGCAGTTCGACAGGGCCTAATGAAAAACTGTTTTTT. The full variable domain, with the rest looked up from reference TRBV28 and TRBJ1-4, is DVKVTQSSRYLVKRTGEKVFLECVQDMDHENMFWYRQDPGLGLRLIYFSYDVKMKEKGDIPEGYSVSREKKERFSLILESASTNQTSMYLCASSSTGPNEKLFFGSGTQLSVL.

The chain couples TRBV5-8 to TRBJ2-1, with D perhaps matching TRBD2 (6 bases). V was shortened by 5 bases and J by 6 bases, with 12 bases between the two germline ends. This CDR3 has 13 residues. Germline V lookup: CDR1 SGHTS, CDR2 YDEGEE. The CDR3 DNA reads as TGTGCCAGCAGGAGACTAGTCACCAATGAGCAGTTCTTC. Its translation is CASRRLVTNEQFF.

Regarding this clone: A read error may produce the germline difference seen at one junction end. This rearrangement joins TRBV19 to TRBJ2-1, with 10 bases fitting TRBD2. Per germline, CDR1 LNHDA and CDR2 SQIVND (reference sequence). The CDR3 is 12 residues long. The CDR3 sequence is CASSISSGSLVF. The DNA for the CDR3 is TGTGCCAGTAGTATCTCTAGCGGGAGCTTGGTCTTC.

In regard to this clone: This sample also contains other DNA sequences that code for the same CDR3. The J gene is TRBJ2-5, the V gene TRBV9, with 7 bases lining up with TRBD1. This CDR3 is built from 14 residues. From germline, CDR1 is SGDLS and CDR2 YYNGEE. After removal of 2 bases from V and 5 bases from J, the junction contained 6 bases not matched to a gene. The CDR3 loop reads CASSVRQGGETQYF. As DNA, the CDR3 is TGTGCCAGCAGCGTCCGACAGGGCGGGGAGACCCAGTACTTC.